This TCR beta chain was found in a study of vaccination effects on CD4 cells after COVID-19. Findings of the study overall: Within healthy vaccinees, only 1 of 255 vaccine-induced clones displayed cross-reactivity with common cold coronaviruses. Convalescent patients in the study were few, and early post-infection timepoints were absent. Marked clonal contraction was seen late after vaccination (in both infection- and vaccine-induced clones).

The CDR3 sequence is 15 residues long. Germline CDR1 is LNHDA and CDR2 is SQIVND (reference sequence). The trim removed 4 bases at V and 3 bases at J, leaving 7 bases unmatched. Sequenced by immunoSEQ multiplex PCR; TCRdb stores in-frame clones only, minus some. The table records 20,000 to 30,000 clones, about 70% of them present only once. Expansion of antigen-specific CD4+ T cells with viral peptide pools was carried out by the ViraFEST assay before sequencing. Cultured cells yielded isolated CD4+ T cells after about ten days. Two-dose vaccination with either BNT162b2 or mRNA-1273 was given to the participants. In the cultures, half the medium was exchanged for IL-2 medium on days 3 and 7. This clone was found a few times. The antigen remains undetermined.

The sample consisted of CD4+ T cells from PBMCs cultured with SARS-CoV-2 spike peptides, taken after COVID-19 vaccination. The V gene is TRBV19, the J gene TRBJ2-7; 9 bases line up with TRBD2. The receptor's source is a human donor who received a COVID-19 vaccine. DNA for the CDR3: TGTGCCAGTAGTACTCATAGCGGGAGAGGCTACGAGCAGTACTTC. Protein sequence: CASSTHSGRGYEQYF.